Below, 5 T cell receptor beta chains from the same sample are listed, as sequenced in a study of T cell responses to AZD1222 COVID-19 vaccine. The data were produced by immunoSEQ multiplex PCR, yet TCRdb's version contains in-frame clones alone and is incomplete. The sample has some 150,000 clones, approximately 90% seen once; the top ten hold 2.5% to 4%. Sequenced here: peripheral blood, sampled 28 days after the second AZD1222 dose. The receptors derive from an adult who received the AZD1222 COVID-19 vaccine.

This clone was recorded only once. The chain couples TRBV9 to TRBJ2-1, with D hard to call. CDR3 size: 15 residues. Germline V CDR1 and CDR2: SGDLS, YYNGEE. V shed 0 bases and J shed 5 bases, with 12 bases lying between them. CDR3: CASSVGGEPDNEQFF. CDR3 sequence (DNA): TGTGCCAGCAGCGTAGGTGGCGAACCTGACAATGAGCAGTTCTTC.

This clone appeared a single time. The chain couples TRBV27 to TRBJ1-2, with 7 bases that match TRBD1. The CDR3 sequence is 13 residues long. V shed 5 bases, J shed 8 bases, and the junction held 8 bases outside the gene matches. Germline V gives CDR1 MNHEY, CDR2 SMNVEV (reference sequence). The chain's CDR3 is CASSNRGREGYTF. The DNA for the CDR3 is TGTGCCAGCAGTAATAGGGGGCGAGAAGGCTACACCTTC.

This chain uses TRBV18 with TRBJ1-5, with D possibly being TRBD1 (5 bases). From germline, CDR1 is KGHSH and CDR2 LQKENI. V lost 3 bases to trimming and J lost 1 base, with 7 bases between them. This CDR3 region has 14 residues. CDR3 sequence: CASSPGVSNQPQHF. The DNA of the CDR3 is TGTGCCAGCTCACCGGGGGTGAGCAATCAGCCCCAGCATTTT.

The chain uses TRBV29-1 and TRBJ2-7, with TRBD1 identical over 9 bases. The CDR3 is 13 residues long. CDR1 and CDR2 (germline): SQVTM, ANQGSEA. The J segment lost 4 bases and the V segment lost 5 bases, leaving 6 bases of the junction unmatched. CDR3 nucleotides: TGCAGCGTTCGGGGACAGGGAAGGTACGAGCAGTACTTC. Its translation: CSVRGQGRYEQYF.

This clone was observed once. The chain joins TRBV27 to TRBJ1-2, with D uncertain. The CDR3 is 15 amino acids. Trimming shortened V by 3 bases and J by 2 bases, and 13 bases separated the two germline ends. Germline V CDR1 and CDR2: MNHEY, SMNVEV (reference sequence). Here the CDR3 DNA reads TGTGCCAGCAGTTTCTCCTCCCTGGAAAACTATGGCTACACCTTC. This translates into CASSFSSLENYGYTF.